A single sample gave rise to the 21 T cell receptor beta chains below, sequenced in a study of multiple sclerosis patients with progressive multifocal leukoencephalopathy. This sample's time point: time of PML onset. Clones were sequenced by immunoSEQ multiplex PCR, and TCRdb holds only the in-frame ones, with some missing. The sample has 30,000 to 35,000 clones; roughly 87% are singletons. This sample comprised PBMCs, obtained from a patient treated with natalizumab. The origin of the receptors is a human donor with progressive multifocal leukoencephalopathy.

This chain connects TRBV4-3 to TRBJ2-1; D remains unclear. The CDR3 runs 14 residues. Germline V lookup: CDR1 LGHNA, CDR2 YSLEER. Deletions cut 4 bases from V and 4 bases from J, with 11 bases between. CDR3 in DNA: TGCGCCAGCAGCCCCCTCATGGCGTACAATGAGCAGTTCTTC. It encodes CASSPLMAYNEQFF.

This chain joins TRBV7-2 and TRBJ2-1; D is possibly TRBD2 (5 bases). Germline CDR1 reads SGHTA; CDR2 reads FQGNSA. This CDR3 is built from 12 residues. V lost 5 bases to trimming and J lost 7 bases, with 9 bases between them. The CDR3, as DNA: TGTGCCAGCAGCCCGCGGGCGAATGAGCAGTTCTTC. It yields the protein CASSPRANEQFF. The variable domain in full, with the rest retrieved from reference TRBV7-2 and TRBJ2-1, is GAGVSQSPSNKVTEKGKDVELRCDPISGHTALYWYRQSLGQGLEFLIYFQGNSAPDKSGLPSDRFSAERTGGSVSTLTIQRTQQEDSAVYLCASSPRANEQFFGPGTRLTVL.

This chain's CDR3 is CAISGPLVSYEQYF. DNA for the CDR3: TGTGCCATCAGTGGGCCGCTTGTCTCCTACGAGCAGTACTTC. The rearrangement uses TRBV10-3 and TRBJ2-7; D not resolved. The CDR3 runs 14 residues. Germline V gene sequence: CDR1 ENHRY, CDR2 SYGVKD. V dropped 4 bases and J dropped 0 bases, with 10 bases sitting between them.

The rearrangement joins TRBV18 to TRBJ1-3; D remains ambiguous. The CDR3 runs to 14 residues. Germline V gives CDR1 KGHSH, CDR2 LQKENI. Trimming cost V 0 bases and J 2 bases, with 5 bases left between them. The CDR3: CASSPPQAGNTIYF. DNA for the CDR3: TGTGCCAGCTCACCACCCCAGGCTGGAAACACCATATATTTT.

The rearrangement links TRBV2 to TRBJ2-7; a weak D match, TRBD1 (7 bases). Germline V gene lookup returns CDR1 SNHLY and CDR2 FYNNEI. Trimming cost V 6 bases and J 3 bases, with 12 bases left between them. The CDR3 contains 13 residues. The CDR3 spells CASSYQGGYEQYF. The CDR3 DNA sequence: TGTGCCAGCAGCTACCAGGGGGGCTACGAGCAGTACTTC.

This rearrangement joins TRBV19 to TRBJ1-2; no firm D call. The CDR3 totals 12 residues. The germline V and J ends were trimmed by 4 bases and 4 bases, with 7 bases remaining between them. Germline CDR1 reads LNHDA; CDR2 reads SQIVND (reference sequence). The CDR3, as DNA: TGTGCCAGTAGTAGAGACGGCTATGGCTACACCTTC. It translates to CASSRDGYGYTF.

V usage is TRBV7-2 and J usage is TRBJ1-5; 8 nucleotides align to TRBD1. V shed 2 bases and J 3 bases; nucleotides not matched to a gene: 3. The CDR3 loop spans 15 amino acids. Germline CDR1 reads SGHTA; CDR2 reads FQGNSA. The DNA of the CDR3 is TGTGCCAGCAGCTTACGCAGGGGGCCCAATCAGCCCCAGCATTTT. Protein: CASSLRRGPNQPQHF.

The chain uses TRBV19 and TRBJ1-1; D is perhaps TRBD1 (6 bases). V lost 4 bases to trimming and J lost 1 base, with 13 bases between them. The CDR3 covers 15 residues. CDR1 and CDR2 from the germline V gene are LNHDA and SQIVND (reference sequence). CDR3 sequence reads: CASSRRQEPNTEAFF. CDR3 in DNA: TGTGCCAGTAGTAGGCGACAGGAACCGAACACTGAAGCTTTCTTT.

This chain joins TRBV27 and TRBJ2-1; TRBD2 is a possible D gene (6 bases). CDR1 is MNHEY and CDR2 is SMNVEV in the germline V gene (reference sequence). The CDR3 loop spans 15 amino acids. V was pared by 7 bases and J by 0 bases, with 13 bases between. The DNA for the CDR3 is TGTGCCAGCAATGAAGCGGGTAGCTCCTACAATGAGCAGTTCTTC. Protein product: CASNEAGSSYNEQFF.

This clone has just a few counts. This chain joins TRBV15 and TRBJ2-7; possibly TRBD2 for D (7 bases). The CDR3 consists of 14 residues. V lost 6 bases and J lost 3, with 15 bases in between. CDR1 is LNHNV, CDR2 YYDKDF, per germline (reference sequence). The CDR3 is CATSRGGLNYEQYF. CDR3 sequence (DNA): TGTGCCACCAGTAGGGGGGGGCTTAACTACGAGCAGTACTTC. Combining the CDR3 with reference TRBV15 and TRBJ2-7 gives the whole variable domain DAMVIQNPRYQVTQFGKPVTLSCSQTLNHNVMYWYQQKSSQAPKLLFHYYDKDFNNEADTPDNFQSRRPNTSFCFLDIRSPGLGDTAMYLCATSRGGLNYEQYFGPGTRLTVT.

V usage is TRBV4-3 and J usage is TRBJ2-3; 7 bases are shared with TRBD1. The CDR3 length is 15 residues. Trimming removed 0 bases from V and 5 bases from J; junction bases left unmatched: 5. Germline V lookup: CDR1 LGHNA, CDR2 YSLEER. The CDR3 region is CASSQEQGLVDTQYF. CDR3 DNA sequence: TGCGCCAGCAGCCAAGAACAGGGGTTAGTAGATACGCAGTATTTT.

This rearrangement joins TRBV7-2 to TRBJ2-5; TRBD1 aligns across 8 bases. The V segment lost 4 bases and the J segment 4 bases; nucleotides outside the gene matches: 14. This CDR3 contains 17 residues. The germline V gene has CDR1 SGHTA and CDR2 FQGNSA. CDR3 DNA sequence: TGTGCCAGCAGCTCCTTGGACAGGGACCCCCGAGTAGAGACCCAGTACTTC. Its translation is CASSSLDRDPRVETQYF.

The chain joins TRBV6-6 to TRBJ1-2; D possibly corresponds to TRBD1 (5 bases). Deletions cut 0 bases from V and 6 bases from J, with 11 bases between. Germline lookup yields CDR1 MNHNY and CDR2 SVGAGI (reference sequence). The length of the CDR3 is 14 residues. This CDR3 reads CASSYSGREDGYTF. The CDR3 coding sequence is TGTGCCAGCAGTTACTCTGGCAGGGAGGATGGCTACACCTTC.

The V call is TRBV28, the J call TRBJ2-7, with TRBD1 as a possible D gene (6 bases). The CDR3 has 14 amino acids. In germline, CDR1 is MDHEN, CDR2 SYDVKM. Between the trimmed V and J ends, which lost 8 bases and 2 bases, there was a span of 16 bases. Written as DNA, the CDR3 is TGTGCCAGCCGCAGTGGGACACTAACCTACGAGCAGTACTTC. As protein: CASRSGTLTYEQYF.

The rearrangement uses TRBV6-5 and TRBJ1-2, with D perhaps matching TRBD1 (5 bases). The V end lost 11 bases, the J end lost 6 bases, and 19 bases lay between the germline ends. This CDR3 has 13 residues. Germline V gene sequence: CDR1 MNHEY, CDR2 SVGAGI. The CDR3 spells CAGGRLGSDGYTF. The DNA of the CDR3 is TGTGCCGGGGGTCGGCTTGGGTCAGATGGCTACACCTTC.

The chain uses TRBV28 and TRBJ1-5; 8 nucleotides match TRBD1. The CDR3 is 16 amino acids. Germline V gives CDR1 MDHEN, CDR2 SYDVKM. With V trimmed by 9 bases and J by 5 bases, 15 bases remained unmatched. CDR3 amino acids: CASKFRGAGGDQPQHF. The CDR3, as DNA: TGTGCCAGTAAGTTTAGGGGGGCAGGGGGCGATCAGCCCCAGCATTTT.

The J gene is TRBJ1-1, the V gene TRBV15; 8 bases map to TRBD1. V gave up 5 bases and J gave up 0 bases; unmatched junction bases: 14. The CDR3 runs 18 residues. CDR1 is LNHNV and CDR2 is YYDKDF in the germline V gene (reference sequence). The CDR3 is CATSVLGQGDRMNTEAFF. DNA of the CDR3: TGTGCCACCAGCGTACTTGGACAGGGAGACAGAATGAACACTGAAGCTTTCTTT.

The chain's CDR3 is CASSRKPGGDTEAFF. The CDR3 DNA reads as TGCGCCAGCAGCCGAAAACCTGGGGGCGACACTGAAGCTTTCTTT. V and J are TRBV5-1 and TRBJ1-1; weak D call: TRBD1 (6 bases). CDR3 length equals 15 residues. Germline assignment: CDR1 SGHRS and CDR2 YFSETQ. V was cut by 4 bases and J by 3 bases, with 16 bases left in between.

CDR3 sequence: CASSLRAGGNTEAFF. The CDR3 region has the DNA TGTGCCAGCAGTTTAAGGGCCGGCGGGAACACTGAAGCTTTCTTT. The chain has TRBV6-5 and TRBJ1-1; D ambiguous. Germline V CDR1 and CDR2: MNHEY, SVGAGI. The CDR3 consists of 15 residues. V was pared by 4 bases and J by 1 base, with 13 bases between.

The gene calls are TRBV29-1 and TRBJ1-1, with D possibly being TRBD1 (5 bases). Germline CDR1 reads SQVTM; CDR2 reads ANQGSEA. V was pared by 6 bases and J by 8 bases, with 16 bases between. The CDR3 sequence is 12 residues long. The CDR3 DNA reads TGCAGCGTCACGACAGCTTTAGCCGAAGCTTTCTTT. This encodes CSVTTALAEAFF.

The chain is built from TRBV7-2 and TRBJ2-5; 7 bases match TRBD1. V gave up 5 bases and J gave up 5 bases; unmatched junction bases: 5. The CDR3 runs 13 residues. CDR1 and CDR2 (germline): SGHTA, FQGNSA. The CDR3 nucleotides are TGTGCCAGCAGCCAGGGACAGCGGGAGACCCAGTACTTC. Its translation is CASSQGQRETQYF.